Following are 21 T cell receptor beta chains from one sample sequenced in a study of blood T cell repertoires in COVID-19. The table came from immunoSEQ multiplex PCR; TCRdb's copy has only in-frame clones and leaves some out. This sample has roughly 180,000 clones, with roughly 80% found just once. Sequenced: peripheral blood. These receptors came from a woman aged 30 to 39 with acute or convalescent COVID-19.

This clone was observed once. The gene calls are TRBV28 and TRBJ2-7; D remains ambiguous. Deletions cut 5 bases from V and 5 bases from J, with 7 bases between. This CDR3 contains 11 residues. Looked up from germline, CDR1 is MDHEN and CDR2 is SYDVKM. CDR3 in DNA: TGTGCCAGCAGTCGACTCCACGAGCAGTACTTC. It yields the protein CASSRLHEQYF.

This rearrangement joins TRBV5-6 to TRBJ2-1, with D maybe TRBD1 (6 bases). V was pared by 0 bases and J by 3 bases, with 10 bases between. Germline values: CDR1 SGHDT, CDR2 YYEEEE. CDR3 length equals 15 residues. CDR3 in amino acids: CASSLGGGGYNEQFF. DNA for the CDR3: TGTGCCAGCAGCTTGGGTGGGGGCGGCTACAATGAGCAGTTCTTC.

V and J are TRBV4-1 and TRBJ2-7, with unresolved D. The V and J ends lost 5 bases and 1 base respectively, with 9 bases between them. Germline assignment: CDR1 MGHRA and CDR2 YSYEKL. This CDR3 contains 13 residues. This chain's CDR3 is CASSLRRSYEQYF. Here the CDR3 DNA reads TGCGCCAGCAGCTTACGGCGGTCCTACGAGCAGTACTTC.

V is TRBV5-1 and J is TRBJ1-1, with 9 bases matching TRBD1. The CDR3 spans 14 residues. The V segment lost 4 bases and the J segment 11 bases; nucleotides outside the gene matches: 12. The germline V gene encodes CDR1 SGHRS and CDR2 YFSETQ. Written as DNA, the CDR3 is TGCGCCAGCAGCGCAGGGACAGGGTCTTTCGGTGCTTTCTTT. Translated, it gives CASSAGTGSFGAFF.

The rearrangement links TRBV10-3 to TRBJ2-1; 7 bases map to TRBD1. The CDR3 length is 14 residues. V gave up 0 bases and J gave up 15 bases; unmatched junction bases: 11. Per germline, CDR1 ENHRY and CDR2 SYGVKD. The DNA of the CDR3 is TGTGCCATCAGTGAGTCAAAACGGGACAGCGGTCGGTTCTTC. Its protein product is CAISESKRDSGRFF.

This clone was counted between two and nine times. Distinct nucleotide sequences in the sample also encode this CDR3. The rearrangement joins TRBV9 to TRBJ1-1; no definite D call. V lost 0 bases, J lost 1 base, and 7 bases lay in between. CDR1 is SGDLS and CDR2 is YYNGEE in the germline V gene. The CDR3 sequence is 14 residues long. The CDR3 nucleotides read TGTGCCAGCAGCGTAGCTACGGGGAACACTGAAGCTTTCTTT. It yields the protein CASSVATGNTEAFF. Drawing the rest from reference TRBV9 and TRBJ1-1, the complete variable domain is DSGVTQTPKHLITATGQRVTLRCSPRSGDLSVYWYQQSLDQGLQFLIQYYNGEERAKGNILERFSAQQFPDLHSELNLSSLELGDSALYFCASSVATGNTEAFFGQGTRLTVV.

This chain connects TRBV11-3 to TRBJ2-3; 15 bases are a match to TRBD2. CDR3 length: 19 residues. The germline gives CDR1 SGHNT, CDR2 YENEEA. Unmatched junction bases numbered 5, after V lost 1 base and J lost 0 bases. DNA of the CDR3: TGTGCCAGCAGCTTAGCCGGGACTAGCGGGGGGTCTAGCACAGATACGCAGTATTTT. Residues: CASSLAGTSGGSSTDTQYF.

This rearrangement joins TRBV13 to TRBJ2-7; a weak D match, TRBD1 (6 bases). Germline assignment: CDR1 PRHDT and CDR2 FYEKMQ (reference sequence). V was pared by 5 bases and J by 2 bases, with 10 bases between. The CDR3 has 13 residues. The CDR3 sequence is CASSRQVAYEQYF. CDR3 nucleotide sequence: TGTGCCAGCAGCCGACAGGTCGCCTACGAGCAGTACTTC.

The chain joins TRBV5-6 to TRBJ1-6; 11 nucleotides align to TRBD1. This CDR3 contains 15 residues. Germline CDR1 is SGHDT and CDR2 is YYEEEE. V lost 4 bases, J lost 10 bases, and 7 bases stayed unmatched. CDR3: CASSGTGGGYSPLHF. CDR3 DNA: TGTGCCAGCAGCGGGACAGGGGGTGGATACTCACCCCTCCACTTT.

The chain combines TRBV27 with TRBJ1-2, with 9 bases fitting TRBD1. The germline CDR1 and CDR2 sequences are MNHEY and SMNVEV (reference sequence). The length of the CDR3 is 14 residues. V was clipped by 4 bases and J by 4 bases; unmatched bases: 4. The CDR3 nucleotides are TGTGCCAGCAGTTGGTCGGGACAGGGCTATGGCTACACCTTC. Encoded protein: CASSWSGQGYGYTF.

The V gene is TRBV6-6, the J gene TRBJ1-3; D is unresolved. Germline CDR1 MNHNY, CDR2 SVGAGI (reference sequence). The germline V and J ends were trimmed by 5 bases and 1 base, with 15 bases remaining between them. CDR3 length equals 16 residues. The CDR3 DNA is TGTGCCAGCAGTCGAGGACCGAGGGTTTCTGGAAACACCATATATTTT. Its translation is CASSRGPRVSGNTIYF.

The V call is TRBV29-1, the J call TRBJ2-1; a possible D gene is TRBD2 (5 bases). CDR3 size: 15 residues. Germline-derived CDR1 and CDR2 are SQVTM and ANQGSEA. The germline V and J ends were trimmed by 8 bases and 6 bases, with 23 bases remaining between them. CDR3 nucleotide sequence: TGCAGCATCCCTGGTTACGGGGAGACCTTCAATGAGCAGTTCTTC. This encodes CSIPGYGETFNEQFF.

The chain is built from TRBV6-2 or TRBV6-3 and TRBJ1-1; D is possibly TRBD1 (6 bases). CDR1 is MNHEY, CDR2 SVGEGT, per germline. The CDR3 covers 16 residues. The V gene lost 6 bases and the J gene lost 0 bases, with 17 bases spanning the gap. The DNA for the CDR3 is TGTGCCAGCAGCAGTTCGGGGGGCCTTTTGAACACTGAAGCTTTCTTT. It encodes CASSSSGGLLNTEAFF.

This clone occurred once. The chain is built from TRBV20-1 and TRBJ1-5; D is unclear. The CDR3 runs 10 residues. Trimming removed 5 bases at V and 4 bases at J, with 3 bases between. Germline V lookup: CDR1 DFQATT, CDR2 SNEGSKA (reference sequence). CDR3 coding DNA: TGCAGTGCTCAGAATCAGCCCCAGCATTTT. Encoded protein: CSAQNQPQHF.

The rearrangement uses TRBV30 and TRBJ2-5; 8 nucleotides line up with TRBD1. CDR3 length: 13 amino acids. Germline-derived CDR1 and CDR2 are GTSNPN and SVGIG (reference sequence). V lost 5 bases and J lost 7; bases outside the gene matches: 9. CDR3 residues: CAWGGTGRRTQYF. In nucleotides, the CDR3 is TGTGCCTGGGGGGGGACAGGACGTCGGACCCAGTACTTC.

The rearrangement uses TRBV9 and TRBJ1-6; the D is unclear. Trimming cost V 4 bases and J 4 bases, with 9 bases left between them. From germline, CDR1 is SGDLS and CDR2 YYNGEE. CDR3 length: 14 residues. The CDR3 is CASSPTGYNSPLHF. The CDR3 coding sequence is TGTGCCAGCAGCCCAACTGGTTATAATTCACCCCTCCACTTT. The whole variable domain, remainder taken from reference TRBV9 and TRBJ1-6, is DSGVTQTPKHLITATGQRVTLRCSPRSGDLSVYWYQQSLDQGLQFLIQYYNGEERAKGNILERFSAQQFPDLHSELNLSSLELGDSALYFCASSPTGYNSPLHFGNGTRLTVT.

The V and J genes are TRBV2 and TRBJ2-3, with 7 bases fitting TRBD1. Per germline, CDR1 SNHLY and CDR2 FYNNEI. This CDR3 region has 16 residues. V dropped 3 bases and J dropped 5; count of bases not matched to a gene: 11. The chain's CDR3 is CASSDRGDRVEDTQYF. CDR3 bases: TGTGCCAGCAGTGATAGAGGAGACAGGGTCGAAGATACGCAGTATTTT.

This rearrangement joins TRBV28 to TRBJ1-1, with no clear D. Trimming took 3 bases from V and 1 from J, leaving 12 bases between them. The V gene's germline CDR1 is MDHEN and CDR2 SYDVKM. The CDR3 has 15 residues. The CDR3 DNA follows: TGTGCCAGCAGTTTGGTCTTTGGCAAGAACACTGAAGCTTTCTTT. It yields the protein CASSLVFGKNTEAFF.

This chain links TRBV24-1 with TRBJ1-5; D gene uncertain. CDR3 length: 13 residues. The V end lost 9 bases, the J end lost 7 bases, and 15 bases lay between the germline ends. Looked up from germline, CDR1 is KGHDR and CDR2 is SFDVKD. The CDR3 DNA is TGTGCCACCTCGACGGACTCGAGGCAGCCCCAGCATTTT. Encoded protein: CATSTDSRQPQHF.

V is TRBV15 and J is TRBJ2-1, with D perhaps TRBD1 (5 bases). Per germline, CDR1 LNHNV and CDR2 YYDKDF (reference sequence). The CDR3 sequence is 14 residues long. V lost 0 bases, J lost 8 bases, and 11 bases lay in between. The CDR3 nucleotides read TGTGCCACCAGCAGAGATAGGGGCGTCTATGAGCAGTTCTTC. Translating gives CATSRDRGVYEQFF.

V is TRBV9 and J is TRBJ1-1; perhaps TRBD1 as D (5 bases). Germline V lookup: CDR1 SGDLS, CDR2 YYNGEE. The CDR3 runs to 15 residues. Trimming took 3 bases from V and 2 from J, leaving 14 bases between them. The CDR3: CASSALTGHNTEAFF. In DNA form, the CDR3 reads TGTGCCAGCAGCGCCCTCACAGGCCATAACACTGAAGCTTTCTTT.